These T cell receptor beta chains were read from a single sample in a study of shared clonotypes between healthy human individuals. Sequencing used immunoSEQ multiplex PCR; TCRdb keeps in-frame clones, though not all of them. The sample lists 980,000 or so clones, around three quarters occurring once. Sequencing input: memory CD4+ T cells sorted from blood. The receptors were gathered from a man aged 18 to 35 in good health. Each CDR3 is given with its conserved first and last residue. A D gene is named only where the DNA matches it firmly. Some rows mark clone size as missing; the rest say once, few, many or name a class of expanded clone.

clone_size | j_call | v_call | d_call | cdr3_length | cdr3_nt | cdr3_aa
NA | TRBJ1-6 | TRBV18 | NA | 13 | TGTGCCAGCTCACCCGGACAGAATTCACCCCTCCACTTT | CASSPGQNSPLHF
NA | TRBJ2-3 | TRBV27 | NA | 13 | TGTGCCAGCAGGCTAGGCGTCCGAGATACGCAGTATTTT | CASRLGVRDTQYF
NA | TRBJ1-6 | TRBV18 | NA | 14 | TGTGCCACCCGAGGGGGTGATGGGGGTTCACCCCTCCACTTT | CATRGGDGGSPLHF
NA | TRBJ2-3 | TRBV5-1 | NA | 16 | TGCGCCAGCAGCTTGGCATCAGGGTTCGGTAGAGATACGCAGTATTTT | CASSLASGFGRDTQYF
NA | TRBJ1-2 | TRBV28 | NA | 12 | TGTGCCAGCAGTCCCGGGTCCTTCGGCTACACCTTC | CASSPGSFGYTF
NA | TRBJ2-3 | TRBV6-1 | NA | 13 | TGTGCCAGCGACGGTGCTAGCACAGATACGCAGTATTTT | CASDGASTDTQYF
NA | TRBJ1-1 | TRBV5-4 | NA | 15 | TGTGCCAGCAGCCAGCCCGGGACGGTGAACACTGAAGCTTTCTTT | CASSQPGTVNTEAFF
NA | TRBJ2-3 | TRBV5-1 | NA | 15 | TGCGCCAGCAGCTCGATGGGGAGGAGCACAGATACGCAGTATTTT | CASSSMGRSTDTQYF
NA | TRBJ2-7 | TRBV18 | TRBD2 | 15 | TGTGCCAGCTCAACCGGGACTAGCGGCTCCTACGAGCAGTACTTC | CASSTGTSGSYEQYF
NA | TRBJ2-1 | TRBV6-5 | NA | 14 | TGTGCCAGCAGTCGGGGAATTTCCTACAATGAGCAGTTCTTC | CASSRGISYNEQFF
few | TRBJ1-6 | TRBV18 | NA | 14 | TGTGCCAGCTCACCGGGGGAATATAATTCACCCCTCCACTTT | CASSPGEYNSPLHF
NA | TRBJ1-3 | TRBV5-1 | TRBD1 | 16 | TGCGCCAGCAGCTTGGAACAGGGGACACGCGGAAACACCATATATTTT | CASSLEQGTRGNTIYF
NA | TRBJ2-7 | TRBV11-2 | TRBD1 | 15 | TGTGCCAGCAGCGCACCCGGGACAGGGACCTACGAGCAGTACTTC | CASSAPGTGTYEQYF
NA | TRBJ1-4 | TRBV30 | TRBD1 | 15 | TGTGCCTGGAGTAACGGGGACAGGGCGGGTGAAAAACTGTTTTTT | CAWSNGDRAGEKLFF
NA | TRBJ1-1 | TRBV5-1 | NA | 18 | TGCGCCAGCAGCTTGGGCGCCTTGACAGGTGGGAAGAACACTGAAGCTTTCTTT | CASSLGALTGGKNTEAFF
many | TRBJ2-5 | TRBV5-1 | NA | 18 | TGCGCCAGCAGCGTAGGGACATCGGCCAGGGTGGTAGAGGAGACCCAGTACTTC | CASSVGTSARVVEETQYF
NA | TRBJ1-2 | TRBV5-1 | NA | 14 | TGCGCCAGCAGCTTTGACTACCCCATCGGGGGCTACACCTTC | CASSFDYPIGGYTF
NA | TRBJ1-4 | TRBV14 | NA | 16 | TGTGCCAGCAGCCAAGGACAGAGAGCAACTAATGAAAAACTGTTTTTT | CASSQGQRATNEKLFF
NA | TRBJ2-5 | TRBV5-1 | NA | 14 | TGCGCCAGCAGTACGGGACAACACCAAGAGACCCAGTACTTC | CASSTGQHQETQYF
NA | TRBJ2-1 | TRBV5-4 | NA | 15 | TGTGCCAGCAGCTTTTCACAGGTATCCTACAATGAGCAGTTCTTC | CASSFSQVSYNEQFF